This is a list of T cell receptor beta chains from one sample in a study of T cells in Graves' hyperthyroidism and ophthalmopathy. TCRdb re-called the multiplex PCR reads through MiXCR, storing one row per CDR3 protein. The profile shows about 620,000 distinct CDR3 sequences, 15% to 20% of them singletons. Sequenced material: blood. The source of these receptors is a woman in her 30s with Graves' hyperthyroidism. The CDR3 runs from the conserved cysteine through the conserved F or W. D genes are given only for firm matches. Clone size appears in some rows only: once, few, many, or a class for an expanded clone.

TRBJ1-2,TRBV20-1,.,.,CSASMEGMNGYTF,TGCAGTGCTAGTATGGAGGGGATGAATGGCTACACCTTC
TRBJ2-5,TRBV7-3,.,TRBD2,CASSLTAGGGETQYF,TGTGCCAGCAGCTTAACCGCGGGAGGAGGAGAGACCCAGTACTTC
TRBJ2-5,TRBV5-1,many,TRBD2,CASSGTSGRPDQETQYF,TGCGCCAGCAGCGGAACTAGCGGGAGGCCCGACCAAGAGACCCAGTACTTC
TRBJ2-5,TRBV7-2,many,TRBD2,CATGLAGETQYF,TGTGCCACCGGACTAGCGGGAGAGACCCAGTACTTC
TRBJ2-1,TRBV24-1,many,.,CATNEALEQFF,TGTGCCACCAATGAGGCGTTGGAGCAGTTCTTC
TRBJ2-7,TRBV18,once,.,CANSAPPGRDHEQYF,TGTGCCAACTCAGCACCTCCGGGGCGGGACCACGAGCAGTACTTC
TRBJ1-1,TRBV19,few,.,CASSMGQGRMNTEAFF,TGTGCCAGTAGTATGGGGCAGGGAAGGATGAACACTGAAGCTTTCTTT
TRBJ1-1,TRBV6-1,few,.,CASMGGAGGTEAFF,TGTGCCAGCATGGGGGGCGCGGGGGGCACTGAAGCTTTCTTT
TRBJ1-1,TRBV27,many,.,CASSLVSDTEAFF,TGTGCCAGCAGTTTAGTGTCGGACACTGAAGCTTTCTTT
TRBJ2-1,TRBV7-2,.,TRBD1,CASSLDRDRVNEQFF,TGTGCCAGCAGCTTAGACCGGGACAGGGTAAATGAGCAGTTCTTC
TRBJ1-1,TRBV27,few,.,CASSPQGQFLQAFF,TGTGCCAGCAGTCCCCAAGGACAGTTCCTCCAAGCTTTCTTT
TRBJ2-2,TRBV3-1,.,.,CASSQGPHTGELFF,TGTGCCAGCAGCCAAGGACCGCACACCGGGGAGCTGTTTTTT
TRBJ1-4,TRBV5-1,.,.,CASSLGPGNEKLFF,TGCGCCAGCAGCTTGGGGCCGGGTAATGAAAAACTGTTTTTT
TRBJ1-5,TRBV19,few,.,CASSMALPDRPSYNQPQHF,TGTGCCAGTAGTATGGCCCTCCCTGACAGGCCCTCGTACAATCAGCCCCAGCATTTT
TRBJ2-4,TRBV6-1,many,TRBD1,CASSEPPGQGKNIQYF,TGTGCCAGCAGTGAACCACCCGGACAGGGGAAAAACATTCAGTACTTC
TRBJ2-3,TRBV7-2,many,TRBD2,CASSSRTSGRPDTQYF,TGTGCCAGCAGCTCGCGGACTAGCGGGAGACCAGATACGCAGTATTTT
TRBJ2-1,TRBV30,many,TRBD1,CALDRVYNEQFF,TGTGCCTTGGACAGGGTATACAATGAGCAGTTCTTC
TRBJ2-1,TRBV15,.,.,CATYLVGLSGGQFF,TGTGCCACCTATTTAGTGGGACTCTCAGGCGGGCAGTTCTTC
TRBJ2-2,TRBV19,.,TRBD1,CASSTSTGTGASGELFF,TGTGCCAGTAGTACCTCAACCGGGACAGGGGCCTCCGGGGAGCTGTTTTTT
TRBJ1-4,TRBV4-2,.,.,CASSQDFGSEKLFF,TGTGCCAGCAGCCAAGATTTCGGGTCTGAAAAACTGTTTTTT
TRBJ1-5,TRBV28,few,.,CASNRDSNQPQHF,TGTGCCAGCAATCGGGATAGCAATCAGCCCCAGCATTTT
TRBJ2-1,TRBV19,.,TRBD1,CASQDRVGFSSYNEQFF,TGTGCCTCTCAGGACAGGGTAGGTTTTAGCTCCTACAATGAGCAGTTCTTC
TRBJ2-7,TRBV20-1,many,.,CSARRRQGGEQYF,TGCAGTGCTCGGCGGCGACAGGGAGGCGAGCAGTACTTC
TRBJ1-2,TRBV13,many,TRBD1,CASTITDRSLYGYTF,TGTGCCAGCACTATCACGGACAGGTCCCTCTATGGCTACACCTTC
TRBJ1-1,TRBV20-1,many,.,CSARRGDINTEAFF,TGCAGTGCTAGACGTGGAGATATAAACACTGAAGCTTTCTTT
TRBJ2-7,TRBV20-1,many,.,CSARHMAVAYEQYF,TGCAGTGCTAGGCATATGGCGGTCGCCTACGAGCAGTACTTC
TRBJ2-5,TRBV9,many,TRBD1,CASSGQGGETQYF,TGTGCCAGCAGCGGACAGGGTGGTGAGACCCAGTACTTC
TRBJ1-1,TRBV11-2,many,TRBD1,CASSIQGVRNTEAFF,TGTGCCAGCAGCATACAGGGGGTTAGGAACACTGAAGCTTTCTTT
TRBJ2-2,TRBV29-1,many,TRBD1,CSVLGQGRDGELFF,TGCAGCGTCCTAGGACAGGGACGGGACGGGGAGCTGTTTTTT
TRBJ1-2,TRBV30,many,.,CAWSVGRGYGYTF,TGTGCCTGGAGTGTTGGCAGAGGTTATGGCTACACCTTC
TRBJ1-5,TRBV12-3/TRBV12-4,.,TRBD1,CASSLAGTGLGDQPQHF,TGTGCCAGCAGTTTAGCCGGGACAGGGTTAGGCGATCAGCCCCAGCATTTT
TRBJ2-7,TRBV2,.,TRBD2,CASSETSGAGHEQYF,TGTGCCAGCAGTGAAACTAGCGGGGCGGGACACGAGCAGTACTTC